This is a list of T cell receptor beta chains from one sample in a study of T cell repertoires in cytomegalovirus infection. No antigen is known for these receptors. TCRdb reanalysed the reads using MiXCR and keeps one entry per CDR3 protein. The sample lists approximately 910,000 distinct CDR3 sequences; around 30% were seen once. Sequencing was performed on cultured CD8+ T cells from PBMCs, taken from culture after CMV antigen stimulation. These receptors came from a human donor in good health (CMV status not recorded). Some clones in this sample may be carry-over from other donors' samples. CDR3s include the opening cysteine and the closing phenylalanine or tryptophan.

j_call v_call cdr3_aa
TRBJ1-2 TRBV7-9 CASSQPQGEIRDRTNGYTF
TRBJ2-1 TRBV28 CASSPHIPRTHEQFF
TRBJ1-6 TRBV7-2 CASSPYSFSYNSPLHF
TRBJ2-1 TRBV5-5 CASSLRLGTEQFF
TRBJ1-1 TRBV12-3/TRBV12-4 CASTPGHLEAFF
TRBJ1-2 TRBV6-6 CASTDEDRGTWRGGWIYGYTF
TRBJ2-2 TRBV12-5 CASGFSRGGNTGELFF
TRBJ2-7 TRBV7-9 CASSRAGTSGGLTYDQYF
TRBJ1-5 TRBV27 CASSLTAYSNQPQHF
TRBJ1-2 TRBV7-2 CASSLVYPGVWDAF
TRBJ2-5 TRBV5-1 CASSMTGGQETQYF
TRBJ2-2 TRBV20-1 CSARDLKGRFTGELFF
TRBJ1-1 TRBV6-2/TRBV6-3 CASSPTKRTEAFF
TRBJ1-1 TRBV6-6 CASITGGGAFF
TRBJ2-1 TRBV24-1 CATSDNSGGGRGEQFF
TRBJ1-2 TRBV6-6 CASSYERGGGYTF
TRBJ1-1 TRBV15 CATSRVGTGFRTEAFF
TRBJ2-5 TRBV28 CASSPGLAGGRGETQYF
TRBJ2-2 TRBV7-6 CASSLGWNTGELFF
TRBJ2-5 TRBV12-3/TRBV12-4 CASKWGSGGETQYF
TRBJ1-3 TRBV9 CASGGGTIYF
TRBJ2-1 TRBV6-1 CATMTGRQEQFF
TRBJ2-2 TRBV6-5 CASSSVAGENTGELFF
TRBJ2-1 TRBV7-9 CASSLASYSNEQFF
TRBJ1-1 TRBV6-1 CASQLGGNTEAFF
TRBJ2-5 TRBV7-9 CASSITGPMGETQYF
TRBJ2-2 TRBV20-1 CSARDRGHRITGELFF
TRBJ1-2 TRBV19 CASTPEGPPDYGYTF
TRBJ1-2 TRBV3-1 CASSRLSYGYTF
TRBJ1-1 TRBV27 CASKKPRANTEAFF
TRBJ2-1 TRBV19 CASSITESSYNEQFF
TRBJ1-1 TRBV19 CASSIASGSEAFF
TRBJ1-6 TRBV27 CASSFHSGNSPLHF
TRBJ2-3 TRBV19 CASRGWASSTDTQYF
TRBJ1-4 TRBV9 CASSVGGGSLTNEKLFF
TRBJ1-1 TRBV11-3 CASSPGSTRNTEAFF
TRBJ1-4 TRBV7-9 CASKGPNEKLFF
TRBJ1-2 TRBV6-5 CASTSTREGYRQGYTF
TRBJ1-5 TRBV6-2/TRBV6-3 CASREDSSRHQPQHF
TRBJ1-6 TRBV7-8 CASSLAGDYSPLHF
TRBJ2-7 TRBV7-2 CASSYPGTPYEQYF
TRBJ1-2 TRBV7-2 CASSETGRDGYTF
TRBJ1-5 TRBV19 CASSPEGGKSNQPQHF
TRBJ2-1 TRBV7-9 CASSSGARQFF
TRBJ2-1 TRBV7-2 CASSLGGGAASYNEQFF
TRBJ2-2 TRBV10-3 CAIDRDISANTGELFF
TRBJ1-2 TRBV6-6 CASSNPAYGYTF
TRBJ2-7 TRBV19 CASSANGLAYEQYF